This T cell receptor beta chain was recorded in a study of T cell responses to AZD1222 COVID-19 vaccine. The study's findings and limits: Females outnumbered males among donors, who were mostly white British; clonal diversity was possibly underestimated. Spike-specific TCR breadth and depth went up after people got two AZD1222 doses.

Here immunoSEQ multiplex PCR was the method, and the copy in TCRdb shows in-frame clones only, minus some. This table holds about 54,000 clones, around 80% found once. With regard to this clone: Its target is not known.

CDR3 length: 16 residues. Germline V gives CDR1 WNHNN, CDR2 SYGVQD (reference sequence). Trimming at V came to 6 bases and at J to 4 bases, leaving 7 bases not matched to a gene. The sequencing used peripheral blood, collected on day 0 of AZD1222 vaccination. The clonotype comes from an adult in good health. The chain employs TRBV10-1 and TRBJ2-6; 9 bases match TRBD1. This chain's CDR3 is CASSPGTGSGANVLTF. In nucleotides, the CDR3 is TGCGCCAGCAGCCCGGGGACAGGGAGCGGGGCCAACGTCCTGACTTTC.